This is a list of T cell receptor beta chains from one sample in a study of T cells after posttransplantation cyclophosphamide. TCRdb's table, derived via immunoSEQ multiplex PCR, lists solely in-frame clones and lacks some. Among tens of thousands of clones listed, 85% to 95% were seen once. The sequenced sample was PBMCs. These receptors were taken from a woman aged 45-60 years in good health and a related stem cell transplant donor. Both conserved end residues are part of each CDR3. Fields, in order: J gene, clone size, V gene, D gene, CDR3 protein, CDR3 DNA. The D gene is left open where the match is weak. Not all rows give a size; the values are once, few, many and, for expanded clones, a class.

TRBJ1-5 | NA | TRBV25-1 | NA | CASSELSENQPQHF | TGTGCCAGCAGTGAATTATCCGAGAATCAGCCCCAGCATTTT
TRBJ2-2 | NA | TRBV5-1 | NA | CASSWVFGGTGELFF | TGCGCCAGCAGCTGGGTCTTCGGGGGCACCGGGGAGCTGTTTTTT
TRBJ1-2 | NA | TRBV6-6 | TRBD1 | CASSSAAGQASYGYTF | TGTGCCAGCAGTTCCGCCGCGGGACAGGCGAGCTATGGCTACACCTTC
TRBJ2-7 | NA | TRBV10-2 | NA | CASNERRGGEQYF | TGCGCCAGCAATGAAAGGAGAGGGGGCGAGCAGTACTTC
TRBJ2-7 | NA | TRBV6-6 | TRBD1 | CASSRQGNSYEQYF | TGTGCCAGCAGCAGACAGGGGAACTCCTACGAGCAGTACTTC
TRBJ1-1 | NA | TRBV10-1 | TRBD1 | CASTGDRETEAFF | TGCGCCAGCACCGGGGACAGGGAAACTGAAGCTTTCTTT
TRBJ2-5 | NA | TRBV6-5 | NA | CASSPGVRGSQYF | TGTGCCAGCAGCCCTGGGGTGAGGGGGTCCCAGTACTTC
TRBJ1-5 | NA | TRBV4-2 | NA | CASSQGQDSNQPQHF | TGTGCCAGCAGCCAAGGCCAGGATAGCAATCAGCCCCAGCATTTT
TRBJ2-1 | NA | TRBV7-8 | TRBD1 | CASSIQGYEQFF | TGTGCCAGCAGCATACAGGGGTATGAGCAGTTCTTC
TRBJ2-7 | NA | TRBV30 | TRBD2 | CAWSGLAAYEQYF | TGTGCCTGGAGTGGTCTAGCGGCCTACGAGCAGTACTTC
TRBJ2-2 | NA | TRBV9 | TRBD1 | CASSVITGDTGELFF | TGTGCCAGCAGCGTGATCACAGGGGATACCGGGGAGCTGTTTTTT
TRBJ2-1 | once | TRBV9 | NA | CASSVAGKGDGISYNEQFF | TGTGCCAGCAGCGTAGCAGGTAAGGGGGACGGTATCTCCTACAATGAGCAGTTCTTC
TRBJ2-1 | NA | TRBV5-5 | TRBD2 | CASSFPGTSGNNEQFF | TGTGCCAGCAGCTTCCCCGGGACTAGCGGAAACAATGAGCAGTTCTTC
TRBJ1-5 | NA | TRBV19 | NA | CASKGSAGGNQPQHF | TGTGCCAGTAAGGGTAGCGCCGGGGGCAATCAGCCCCAGCATTTT
TRBJ2-3 | NA | TRBV6-1 | TRBD2 | CASRTSGTDTQYF | TGTGCCAGCAGGACTAGCGGCACAGATACGCAGTATTTT
TRBJ1-5 | NA | TRBV19 | TRBD1 | CASSGTVYVPQHF | TGTGCCAGTAGTGGGACAGTATATGTGCCCCAGCATTTT
TRBJ2-1 | NA | TRBV14 | TRBD1 | CASSRIPDRVLKNEQFF | TGTGCCAGCAGCCGAATCCCGGACAGGGTTTTGAAAAATGAGCAGTTCTTC
TRBJ2-5 | NA | TRBV30 | TRBD1 | CAWRYRDSQETQYF | TGTGCCTGGCGTTACCGGGACAGTCAAGAGACCCAGTACTTC
TRBJ2-7 | NA | TRBV4-1 | TRBD2 | CASSQGLSSYEQYF | TGCGCCAGCAGCCAGGGACTAAGCTCCTACGAGCAGTACTTC
TRBJ2-1 | NA | TRBV4-2 | TRBD1 | CASSQPTQGSYNEQFF | TGTGCCAGCAGCCAACCAACACAGGGGTCCTACAATGAGCAGTTCTTC
TRBJ2-2 | NA | TRBV2 | TRBD2 | CASSPYRRTSTGELFF | TGTGCCAGCAGTCCTTACCGGCGGACTAGCACCGGGGAGCTGTTTTTT
TRBJ1-5 | NA | TRBV2 | NA | CASSEADRSRNQPQHF | TGTGCCAGCAGTGAAGCGGACAGATCCCGCAATCAGCCCCAGCATTTT
TRBJ1-2 | NA | TRBV5-4 | TRBD1 | CASSSGQNNGYTF | TGTGCCAGCAGCTCGGGACAGAACAATGGCTACACCTTC